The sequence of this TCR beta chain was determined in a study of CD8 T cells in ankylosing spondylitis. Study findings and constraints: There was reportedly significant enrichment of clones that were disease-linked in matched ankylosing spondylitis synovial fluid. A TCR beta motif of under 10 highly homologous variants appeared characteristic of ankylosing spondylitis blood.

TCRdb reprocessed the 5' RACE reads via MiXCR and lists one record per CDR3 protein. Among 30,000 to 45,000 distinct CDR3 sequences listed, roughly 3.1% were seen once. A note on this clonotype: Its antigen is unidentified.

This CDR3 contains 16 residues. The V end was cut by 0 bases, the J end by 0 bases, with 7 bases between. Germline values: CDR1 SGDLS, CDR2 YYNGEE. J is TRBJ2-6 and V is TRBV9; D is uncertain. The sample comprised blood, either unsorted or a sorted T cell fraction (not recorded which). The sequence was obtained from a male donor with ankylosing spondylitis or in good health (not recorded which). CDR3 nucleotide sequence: TGTGCCAGCAGCGTAGATATGACCTCTGGGGCCAACGTCCTGACTTTC. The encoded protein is CASSVDMTSGANVLTF.